Shown below are 17 T cell receptor beta chains from a single sample sequenced in a study of cytomegalovirus exposure and HLA in healthy donors. Primers for the PCR totalled 60 Vbeta and 13 Jbeta. This table comes from immunoSEQ multiplex PCR, and its TCRdb copy is limited to in-frame clones, with some not included. The sample consists of around 200,000 clones, 80% of them appearing once. The specimen was PBMCs. These receptors came from a boy younger than 18 in good health and CMV-seronegative.

This clone was seen more than once but under ten times. The chain joins TRBV27 to TRBJ1-1, with 7 bases matching TRBD1. Trimming at V came to 1 base and at J to 3 bases, leaving 5 bases not matched to a gene. The CDR3 contains 15 residues. CDR1 and CDR2 (germline): MNHEY, SMNVEV (reference sequence). The CDR3: CASSLFAQGDTEAFF. The CDR3 DNA follows: TGTGCCAGCAGTTTATTCGCCCAGGGGGACACTGAAGCTTTCTTT.

CDR3 DNA: TGTGCCAGTAGTTCACACAGGGGGCTTACTGAAGCTTTCTTT. Protein sequence: CASSSHRGLTEAFF. This rearrangement joins TRBV19 to TRBJ1-1; TRBD1 matches 9 bases. Germline V gene sequence: CDR1 LNHDA, CDR2 SQIVND (reference sequence). The ends lost 5 bases at V and 5 bases at J; junction bases unmatched: 6. This CDR3 is built from 14 residues.

The J gene is TRBJ2-3, the V gene TRBV6-5, with D perhaps TRBD2 (5 bases). The CDR3 is 15 residues long. V lost 0 bases, J lost 0 bases, and 7 bases lay in between. CDR1 and CDR2 from the germline V gene are MNHEY and SVGAGI. The CDR3 sequence: CASSYSGVSTDTQYF. CDR3 in DNA: TGTGCCAGCAGTTACTCGGGAGTTAGCACAGATACGCAGTATTTT.

The genes are TRBV4-1 and TRBJ1-3; the D is unclear. The V end was cut by 4 bases, the J end by 4 bases, with 20 bases between. Germline CDR1 reads MGHRA; CDR2 reads YSYEKL. CDR3 size: 17 residues. The CDR3 DNA reads TGCGCCAGCAGCCCCACCGACCCTAGGGCGGGAGGAAACACCATATATTTT. Translated: CASSPTDPRAGGNTIYF.

The gene calls are TRBV16 and TRBJ2-7; D is unresolved. Germline V gene lookup returns CDR1 KGHSY and CDR2 FQNENV. The CDR3 extends over 12 amino acids. V gave up 3 bases and J gave up 0 bases, with 3 bases separating them. CDR3 DNA sequence: TGTGCCAGCAGCCAGTACTCCTACGAGCAGTACTTC. Amino acid sequence: CASSQYSYEQYF.

A remark on this clone: At one boundary the junction diverges from the germline segment, which might be a read error. This chain connects TRBV18 to TRBJ2-1; 10 bases agree with TRBD2. CDR1 is KGHSH and CDR2 is LQKENI in the germline V gene. The CDR3 has 19 residues. The DNA for the CDR3 is TGTACCAGCTCACCACCGTGGCTAGCGGGAGACAGCTCCTACAATGAGCAGTTCTTC. This translates into CTSSPPWLAGDSSYNEQFF.

This chain's CDR3 is CASPAGKRTDTQYF. CDR3 DNA sequence: TGTGCCAGCCCAGCGGGAAAGAGGACAGATACGCAGTATTTT. J is TRBJ2-3 and V is TRBV6-1, with 7 nucleotides matching TRBD2. V dropped 8 bases and J dropped 3; count of bases not matched to a gene: 8. The CDR3 extends over 14 amino acids. Germline CDR1 MNHNS, CDR2 SASEGT.

The rearrangement links TRBV9 to TRBJ2-7; 11 bases fit TRBD2. The germline V gene has CDR1 SGDLS and CDR2 YYNGEE. The CDR3 loop spans 15 amino acids. With V trimmed by 3 bases and J by 2 bases, 4 bases remained unmatched. The CDR3 DNA sequence: TGTGCCAGCAGCGCCGGGACTAGCGGCACCTACGAGCAGTACTTC. It is translated as CASSAGTSGTYEQYF.

The chain carries TRBV30 and TRBJ1-1; D gene ambiguous. Germline V gene data show CDR1 as GTSNPN and CDR2 as SVGIG (reference sequence). CDR3 length: 13 residues. V lost 0 bases and J 6 bases, leaving 11 bases between the germline ends. CDR3 protein: CAWSVLQTSEAFF. The CDR3 DNA sequence: TGTGCCTGGAGTGTACTGCAGACTTCTGAAGCTTTCTTT.

The chain couples TRBV7-9 to TRBJ1-1, with D possibly TRBD1 on 6 matching bases. The CDR3 loop spans 15 amino acids. Germline CDR1 SEHNR, CDR2 FQNEAQ (reference sequence). Trimming stripped 4 bases from V and 6 bases from J, with 18 bases between. The CDR3, as DNA: TGTGCCAGCAGCTCGCTCGAGGGGGTGGGAGCTGAAGCTTTCTTT. Translated: CASSSLEGVGAEAFF.

This rearrangement joins TRBV19 to TRBJ1-1; 8 bases align to TRBD1. This CDR3 region has 15 residues. Per germline, CDR1 LNHDA and CDR2 SQIVND (reference sequence). The J segment lost 4 bases and the V segment lost 3 bases, leaving 7 bases of the junction unmatched. The CDR3 is CASSIWSGGGTEAFF. In DNA form, the CDR3 reads TGTGCCAGTAGTATCTGGTCAGGGGGCGGCACTGAAGCTTTCTTT.

CDR3 sequence (DNA): TGTGCCAGCACCCGCGCAGCGAAATCCTTCTACGAGCAGTACTTC. Its translation is CASTRAAKSFYEQYF. The J gene is TRBJ2-5, the V gene TRBV6-1, with unresolved D. The J call is in doubt because the DNA end fits TRBJ2-7 better. CDR3 length equals 15 residues. Germline assignment: CDR1 MNHNS and CDR2 SASEGT.

This clone was picked up a small number of times. The genes are TRBV5-1 and TRBJ1-5, with a weak D call TRBD1 (6 bases). The CDR3 contains 16 residues. The germline V gene has CDR1 SGHRS and CDR2 YFSETQ. The V end was cut by 4 bases, the J end by 2 bases, with 16 bases between. In nucleotides, the CDR3 is TGCGCCAGCAGCGAGACAGGAAGGTTGGGCAATCAGCCCCAGCATTTT. It translates to CASSETGRLGNQPQHF. The entire variable domain, with the rest obtained from reference TRBV5-1 and TRBJ1-5, is as follows: KAGVTQTPRYLIKTRGQQVTLSCSPISGHRSVSWYQQTPGQGLQFLFEYFSETQRNKGNFPGRFSGRQFSNSRSEMNVSTLELGDSALYLCASSETGRLGNQPQHFGDGTRLSIL.

This rearrangement joins TRBV5-8 to TRBJ2-3, with 9 bases lining up with TRBD2. This CDR3 has 16 residues. The junction had 8 bases not matched to a gene; V was cut back by 6 bases and J by 0 bases. Germline-derived CDR1 and CDR2 are SGHTS and YDEGEE. In nucleotides, the CDR3 is TGTGCCAGCACCGCCGGGCGGGAGGGCAGCACAGATACGCAGTATTTT. Amino acids: CASTAGREGSTDTQYF.

Only a few counts were recorded for this clone. This sequence joins TRBV4-3 and TRBJ1-1, with a tentative D call TRBD1 (5 bases). Germline lookup yields CDR1 LGHNA and CDR2 YSLEER. This CDR3 has 14 residues. Trimming removed 1 base at V and 6 bases at J, with 12 bases between. CDR3 loop: CASSQGPGGPEAFF. The CDR3 DNA follows: TGCGCCAGCAGCCAAGGCCCCGGGGGACCTGAAGCTTTCTTT.

The chain links TRBV7-9 to TRBJ1-3, with 7 bases identical to TRBD1. Per the germline V gene, CDR1 is SEHNR and CDR2 is FQNEAQ (reference sequence). Trimming at V came to 4 bases and at J to 0 bases, leaving 0 bases not matched to a gene. The CDR3 totals 14 residues. CDR3 loop: CASSWDSSGNTIYF. Written as DNA, the CDR3 is TGTGCCAGCAGCTGGGACAGCTCTGGAAACACCATATATTTT. The whole variable domain, filled in from reference TRBV7-9 and TRBJ1-3, reads DTGVSQNPRHKITKRGQNVTFRCDPISEHNRLYWYRQTLGQGPEFLTYFQNEAQLEKSRLLSDRFSAERPKGSFSTLEIQRTEQGDSAMYLCASSWDSSGNTIYFGEGSWLTVV.

CDR3 nucleotide sequence: TGTGCCAGCAGCTTTTCAGGGGGTTCCTACGAGCAGTACTTC. It specifies CASSFSGGSYEQYF. The rearrangement links TRBV7-9 to TRBJ2-7; 7 bases align to TRBD1. V lost 3 bases and J lost 1; bases outside the gene matches: 3. Germline CDR1 SEHNR, CDR2 FQNEAQ (reference sequence). CDR3 size: 14 residues. The full variable domain, rest sourced from reference TRBV7-9 and TRBJ2-7, is DTGVSQNPRHKITKRGQNVTFRCDPISEHNRLYWYRQTLGQGPEFLTYFQNEAQLEKSRLLSDRFSAERPKGSFSTLEIQRTEQGDSAMYLCASSFSGGSYEQYFGPGTRLTVT.